The T cell receptor beta chain under discussion was sequenced for a study of control samples from healthy donors and cancer patients. The assay was immunoSEQ multiplex PCR, and TCRdb's table has in-frame clones only and misses some. The repertoire has about 70,000 clones, 75% to 90% of them found once; the top ten carry 25% to 35%. The CDR3 sequence is 14 residues long. Trimming cost V 5 bases and J 0 bases, with 10 bases left between them. CDR1 and CDR2 (germline): LNHDA, SQIVND (reference sequence). Sequenced input: blood. The rearrangement uses TRBV19 and TRBJ1-2, with D uncertain. This TCR was recovered from a man between 50 and 59 years old in good health. The CDR3 region has the DNA TGTGCCAGTAGTTTTGGCCCCGCTAACTATGGCTACACCTTC. Amino acids: CASSFGPANYGYTF.